The sequence of this T cell receptor beta chain was determined in a study of T-cell memory formation after mild COVID-19. Losses at the gene ends were 5 bases for V and 5 bases for J; bases not matched to a gene: 9. The germline gives CDR1 SGHTA, CDR2 FQGNSA. This CDR3 has 15 amino acids. This clonotype was detected only a few times. Its antigen is currently unknown. Findings and limits, study-wide: Later expanders leaned toward CD4+, whereas clones contracting from day 15 to 85 were balanced CD4/CD8. Clones which contracted sat mainly in CM and EM if CD4+, and in EMRA if CD8+. Some responding clones appeared in pre-infection memory, suggesting cross-reactive memory joined. Second-wave clones peaking on day 37 lacked confirmed SARS-CoV-2 specificity.

TCRdb re-derived calls from the 5' RACE reads in MiXCR, one entry per CDR3 protein. The sample lists around 430,000 distinct CDR3 sequences, about 15% seen once, with approximately 21% in the top ten. Sequencing was done on a sample of PBMCs or a T cell subset sorted from them (not recorded which). The origin of this receptor is a young man who had mild COVID-19 (a few samples of this study predate the infection). Cell type and time point are not known. The rearrangement joins TRBV7-2 to TRBJ2-1, with 7 bases matching TRBD2. In DNA form, the CDR3 reads TGTGCCAGCAGCCTCGGTTTTGCGGGGGACAATGAGCAGTTCTTC. This codes for CASSLGFAGDNEQFF.